The 32 T cell receptor beta chains below were found in one sample sequenced in a study of cytomegalovirus exposure and HLA in healthy donors. PCR used 60 Vbeta primers and 13 Jbeta primers. Using immunoSEQ multiplex PCR, the repertoire was profiled, and TCRdb retains in-frame clones only, with some absent. The repertoire includes 150,000 to 200,000 clones, roughly four fifths of them detected once, and under 5% sits in the top ten. The source material was PBMCs. The receptors come from a girl aged 5 to 17 in good health and CMV-seropositive.

The V gene is TRBV7-3, the J gene TRBJ2-1; 10 bases are shared with TRBD1. Germline CDR1 is SGHTA and CDR2 is FQGTGA. The ends lost 2 bases at V and 7 bases at J; junction bases unmatched: 14. CDR3 length equals 18 residues. In DNA form, the CDR3 reads TGTGCCAGCAGCTTAGTAAGAAGGACCGGGACAGGGGTAAATGAGCAGTTCTTC. It encodes CASSLVRRTGTGVNEQFF.

This clone has only one observation. The chain links TRBV9 to TRBJ2-4, with a tentative D call TRBD1 (6 bases). This CDR3 has 15 amino acids. V shed 4 bases and J shed 6 bases, with 17 bases lying between them. The germline gives CDR1 SGDLS, CDR2 YYNGEE. The CDR3 nucleotides are TGTGCCAGCAGCTACCTGCAGGGGCCGGGAAACATTCAGTACTTC. Protein: CASSYLQGPGNIQYF.

This sequence joins TRBV9 and TRBJ1-1, with D possibly TRBD1 on 5 matching bases. CDR1 and CDR2 (germline): SGDLS, YYNGEE. This CDR3 spans 13 amino acids. The V end lost 3 bases, the J end lost 0 bases, and 6 bases lay between the germline ends. CDR3 in amino acids: CASSGTLNTEAFF. In DNA form, the CDR3 reads TGTGCCAGCAGCGGGACATTGAACACTGAAGCTTTCTTT.

This chain links TRBV6-5 with TRBJ2-7; possible D gene TRBD2, 5 bases. The germline gives CDR1 MNHEY, CDR2 SVGAGI. Deletions cut 5 bases from V and 5 bases from J, with 16 bases between. This CDR3 is built from 14 residues. CDR3 in amino acids: CASSTPAGFHEQYF. The DNA of the CDR3 is TGTGCCAGCAGTACCCCTGCGGGCTTCCACGAGCAGTACTTC.

The chain links TRBV5-5 to TRBJ2-3; 13 bases fit TRBD2. This CDR3 region has 17 residues. V lost 0 bases to trimming and J lost 2 bases; unmatched junction nucleotides: 3. Germline CDR1 is SGHKS and CDR2 is YYEKEE (reference sequence). CDR3 coding DNA: TGTGCCAGCAGCTTGGAAGGACTAGCGGGGGCCACAGATACGCAGTATTTT. The encoded protein is CASSLEGLAGATDTQYF.

The V and J genes are TRBV27 and TRBJ1-1; maybe TRBD1 (5 bases). Germline CDR1 is MNHEY and CDR2 is SMNVEV (reference sequence). The V end lost 3 bases, the J end lost 7 bases, and 15 bases lay between the germline ends. The CDR3 loop spans 14 amino acids. In nucleotides, the CDR3 is TGTGCCAGCAGTTTGTCGGCAGGGTCGAGTGAAGCTTTCTTT. It codes for CASSLSAGSSEAFF.

The V call is TRBV25-1, the J call TRBJ1-3; D may be TRBD1 (5 bases). V was clipped by 4 bases and J by 2 bases, with 9 bases between them. The length of the CDR3 is 14 residues. The germline V gene encodes CDR1 MGHDK and CDR2 SYGVNS. The CDR3 spells CASSGQGTGNTIYF. The CDR3 coding sequence is TGTGCCAGCAGTGGCCAGGGTACTGGAAACACCATATATTTT.

This sequence joins TRBV27 and TRBJ2-3, with TRBD2 matching 7 bases. The length of the CDR3 is 14 residues. After removal of 6 bases from V and 4 bases from J, the junction contained 7 bases not matched to a gene. Germline V gene lookup returns CDR1 MNHEY and CDR2 SMNVEV (reference sequence). CDR3 coding DNA: TGTGCCAGCAGGTCGGGGGGACGGTCAGATACGCAGTATTTT. Protein sequence: CASRSGGRSDTQYF.

The CDR3 region is CASSRKDWNTEAFF. Here the CDR3 DNA reads TGTGCCAGCAGCAGAAAAGACTGGAACACTGAAGCTTTCTTT. This chain uses TRBV7-9 with TRBJ1-1, with D unresolved. This CDR3 has 14 residues. Germline CDR1 reads SEHNR; CDR2 reads FQNEAQ (reference sequence). Trimming cost V 5 bases and J 1 base, with 11 bases left between them.

V usage is TRBV9 and J usage is TRBJ2-1; 14 bases match TRBD2. Germline CDR1 is SGDLS and CDR2 is YYNGEE. V lost 3 bases, J lost 10 bases, and 9 bases stayed unmatched. The CDR3 is 16 residues long. The CDR3 protein is CASSAQTSGGALEQFF. In DNA form, the CDR3 reads TGTGCCAGCAGCGCTCAGACTAGCGGGGGGGCCCTCGAGCAGTTCTTC.

The chain couples TRBV10-1 to TRBJ1-1; tentatively, D is TRBD1 (6 bases). CDR3 length equals 15 residues. Trimming cost V 6 bases and J 1 base, with 15 bases left between them. From germline, CDR1 is WNHNN and CDR2 SYGVQD (reference sequence). CDR3 amino acids: CASRKTQGWNTEAFF. CDR3 nucleotide sequence: TGCGCCAGCAGGAAAACTCAGGGGTGGAACACTGAAGCTTTCTTT.

The chain is built from TRBV7-9 and TRBJ1-1, with D unclear. Germline V lookup: CDR1 SEHNR, CDR2 FQNEAQ (reference sequence). V lost 2 bases to trimming and J lost 8 bases, with 18 bases between them. This CDR3 has 15 residues. CDR3 coding DNA: TGTGCCAGCAGCTTAATTATTCGCGGGCGTGAGGAAGCTTTCTTT. It encodes CASSLIIRGREEAFF.

V and J are TRBV5-6 and TRBJ2-5; the D is unclear. The V end was cut by 1 base, the J end by 5 bases, with 18 bases between. This CDR3 is 16 amino acids long. Germline loops: CDR1 SGHDT, CDR2 YYEEEE. The CDR3, as DNA: TGTGCCAGCAGCTTGAATCAGGTCAGACAATTCGAGACCCAGTACTTC. It encodes CASSLNQVRQFETQYF.

V and J are TRBV7-6 and TRBJ2-7; 9 bases align to TRBD1. The CDR3 is 14 residues long. Germline CDR1 and CDR2: SGHVS and FNYEAQ. Unmatched junction bases numbered 4, after V lost 4 bases and J lost 3 bases. The CDR3 DNA reads as TGTGCCAGCAGCTACCGGGACAGGGTCTACGAGCAGTACTTC. It translates to CASSYRDRVYEQYF. Drawing the rest from reference TRBV7-6 and TRBJ2-7, the complete variable domain is GAGVSQSPRYKVTKRGQDVALRCDPISGHVSLYWYRQALGQGPEFLTYFNYEAQQDKSGLPNDRFSAERPEGSISTLTIQRTEQRDSAMYRCASSYRDRVYEQYFGPGTRLTVT.

V gene TRBV27 combines with J gene TRBJ1-1; TRBD1 matches at 8 bases. From germline, CDR1 is MNHEY and CDR2 SMNVEV (reference sequence). With 7 bases clipped from V and 2 bases from J, the junction kept 12 bases outside the gene matches. This CDR3 has 16 residues. The CDR3 region is CASIYNRGATNTEAFF. The CDR3 DNA reads TGTGCCAGCATTTATAACAGGGGGGCCACCAACACTGAAGCTTTCTTT.

V is TRBV30 and J is TRBJ1-6, with D possibly matching TRBD1 (6 bases). Germline V gene lookup returns CDR1 GTSNPN and CDR2 SVGIG (reference sequence). The CDR3 has 14 amino acids. V dropped 4 bases and J dropped 3 bases, with 10 bases sitting between them. The CDR3 DNA reads TGTGCCTGGATTTCGGGACACTATAATTCACCCCTCCACTTT. Residues: CAWISGHYNSPLHF. The whole variable domain, remainder taken from reference TRBV30 and TRBJ1-6, is SQTIHQWPATLVQPVGSPLSLECTVEGTSNPNLYWYRQAAGRGLQLLFYSVGIGQISSEVPQNLSASRPQDRQFILSSKKLLLSDSGFYLCAWISGHYNSPLHFGNGTRLTVT.

The rearrangement links TRBV18 to TRBJ1-5; D gene unclear. The CDR3 totals 12 residues. Trimming pared 6 bases from V and 6 bases from J, leaving 9 bases between. Looked up from germline, CDR1 is KGHSH and CDR2 is LQKENI. In DNA form, the CDR3 reads TGTGCCAGCTCCCAACTTGGTCAGCCCCAGCATTTT. Protein: CASSQLGQPQHF.

This clone has a handful of counts. V and J are TRBV6-5 and TRBJ1-3; D might be TRBD1 (5 bases). The CDR3 loop spans 15 amino acids. Germline CDR1 MNHEY, CDR2 SVGAGI. Trimming shortened V by 4 bases and J by 1 base, and 11 bases separated the two germline ends. CDR3 DNA sequence: TGTGCCAGCAGTTCCCGCGGGGCGTCTGGAAACACCATATATTTT. This codes for CASSSRGASGNTIYF.

This clone was observed once. The chain uses TRBV4-1 and TRBJ1-6; 9 bases are a match to TRBD1. The J segment lost 9 bases and the V segment lost 8 bases, leaving 20 bases of the junction unmatched. The CDR3 has 18 amino acids. The germline CDR1 and CDR2 sequences are MGHRA and YSYEKL. The CDR3 reads CASGSPGTGKMSGSPLHF. The DNA for the CDR3 is TGCGCCAGCGGATCACCCGGGACAGGGAAAATGAGTGGTTCACCCCTCCACTTT.

The rearrangement uses TRBV25-1 and TRBJ2-7; the match to TRBD2 covers 8 bases. Germline loops: CDR1 MGHDK, CDR2 SYGVNS. CDR3 length: 16 amino acids. V dropped 1 base and J dropped 3; count of bases not matched to a gene: 8. CDR3 in DNA: TGTGCCAGCAGTGAATTGGGGGCGGGGGGACTCTACGAGCAGTACTTC. Its protein is CASSELGAGGLYEQYF.

V is TRBV6-1 and J is TRBJ2-7; TRBD1 matches 7 bases. The CDR3 spans 14 residues. CDR1 is MNHNS and CDR2 is SASEGT in the germline V gene. Trimming took 2 bases from V and 9 from J; bases not matched to a gene: 10. The CDR3 spells CASSERKDRATQYF. Written as DNA, the CDR3 is TGTGCCAGCAGTGAAAGAAAAGACAGGGCAACGCAGTACTTC.

The genes are TRBV5-1 and TRBJ1-4, with D tentatively TRBD1 (6 bases). Germline CDR1 and CDR2: SGHRS and YFSETQ. V was pared by 4 bases and J by 7 bases, with 17 bases between. The CDR3 length is 15 residues. The CDR3 sequence: CASSVIKGEGEKLFF. The CDR3 DNA sequence: TGCGCCAGCAGCGTTATAAAGGGGGAAGGTGAAAAACTGTTTTTT.

This clone was seen once. The chain has TRBV4-1 and TRBJ1-2, with 7 bases matching TRBD1. CDR1 is MGHRA and CDR2 is YSYEKL in the germline V gene. CDR3 length: 15 amino acids. V was pared by 1 base and J by 0 bases, with 2 bases of the junction left unmatched. CDR3 in DNA: TGCGCCAGCAGCCAAGGACAGGGAACTAACTATGGCTACACCTTC. This gives the protein CASSQGQGTNYGYTF.

The chain couples TRBV18 to TRBJ1-1, with a tentative D call TRBD1 (6 bases). The CDR3 is made up of 15 amino acids. CDR1 and CDR2 (germline): KGHSH, LQKENI. The V and J ends lost 3 bases and 1 base respectively, with 12 bases between them. CDR3 coding DNA: TGTGCCAGCTCACCCCCGGGGGGCCCGAACACTGAAGCTTTCTTT. The encoded protein is CASSPPGGPNTEAFF.

As DNA, the CDR3 is TGTGCCAGCAGTTGGACAGTTAGAGGCACTGAAGCTTTCTTT. It is translated as CASSWTVRGTEAFF. V is TRBV6-5 and J is TRBJ1-1; D might be TRBD1 (6 bases). Germline V gives CDR1 MNHEY, CDR2 SVGAGI. The length of the CDR3 is 14 residues. V shed 4 bases and J shed 4 bases, with 13 bases lying between them.

This clone was detected only once. This chain joins TRBV6-6 and TRBJ1-2, with D possibly being TRBD1 (6 bases). Germline V CDR1 and CDR2: MNHNY, SVGAGI (reference sequence). V lost 8 bases, J lost 8 bases, and 18 bases lay in between. The CDR3 sequence is 13 residues long. The CDR3 region is CASAPRGDSGYTF. In DNA form, the CDR3 reads TGTGCCAGCGCACCCAGGGGTGATAGCGGCTACACCTTC.

This clone came up a few times. The chain uses TRBV6-5 and TRBJ2-1; D ambiguous. Per germline, CDR1 MNHEY and CDR2 SVGAGI. V lost 6 bases, J lost 3 bases, and 12 bases lay in between. The CDR3 consists of 14 residues. The DNA of the CDR3 is TGTGCCAGCAGCTCGGAGACTGACTACAATGAGCAGTTCTTC. Protein product: CASSSETDYNEQFF.

The chain uses TRBV7-9 and TRBJ1-1; 11 nucleotides line up with TRBD1. Germline V gene sequence: CDR1 SEHNR, CDR2 FQNEAQ (reference sequence). The CDR3 covers 17 residues. Trimming cost V 4 bases and J 0 bases; bases outside gene matches: 7. The CDR3 region has the DNA TGTGCCAGCAGCTGGGGACAGGGGGGAACCTTGAACACTGAAGCTTTCTTT. Translating it yields CASSWGQGGTLNTEAFF.

J is TRBJ1-2 and V is TRBV2; D might be TRBD1 (5 bases). The CDR3 is 15 amino acids. CDR1 is SNHLY and CDR2 is FYNNEI in the germline V gene. Trimming took off 2 bases at V and 8 bases at J, with 18 bases between the two ends. The CDR3 is CASSESNRRSWGYTF. The CDR3, as DNA: TGTGCCAGCAGTGAATCGAACAGGCGCTCATGGGGCTACACCTTC.

This sequence joins TRBV5-6 and TRBJ1-2; D is uncertain. The length of the CDR3 is 13 residues. The V end lost 0 bases, the J end lost 8 bases, and 11 bases lay between the germline ends. From germline, CDR1 is SGHDT and CDR2 YYEEEE. The DNA of the CDR3 is TGTGCCAGCAGCTTGGCCGGGGTAGGGGGCTACACCTTC. Translation: CASSLAGVGGYTF.

This chain uses TRBV10-3 with TRBJ2-1, with 9 positions matching TRBD2. CDR3 size: 16 residues. Germline trimming cut 3 bases from V and 4 bases from J; bases unmatched to any gene: 7. The V gene's germline CDR1 is ENHRY and CDR2 SYGVKD. CDR3 coding DNA: TGTGCCATCAGTGACTCGCGGGGGGGCCTTTACAATGAGCAGTTCTTC. Translation: CAISDSRGGLYNEQFF.

This clone was found a few times. This chain links TRBV7-3 with TRBJ1-1, with a possible D match to TRBD1 (6 bases). V was shortened by 5 bases and J by 4 bases, with 17 bases between the two germline ends. Per the germline V gene, CDR1 is SGHTA and CDR2 is FQGTGA. The CDR3 totals 15 residues. The CDR3 nucleotides are TGTGCCAGCAGCCGACGGGGGGGGCTAAGCACTGAAGCTTTCTTT. Protein: CASSRRGGLSTEAFF.